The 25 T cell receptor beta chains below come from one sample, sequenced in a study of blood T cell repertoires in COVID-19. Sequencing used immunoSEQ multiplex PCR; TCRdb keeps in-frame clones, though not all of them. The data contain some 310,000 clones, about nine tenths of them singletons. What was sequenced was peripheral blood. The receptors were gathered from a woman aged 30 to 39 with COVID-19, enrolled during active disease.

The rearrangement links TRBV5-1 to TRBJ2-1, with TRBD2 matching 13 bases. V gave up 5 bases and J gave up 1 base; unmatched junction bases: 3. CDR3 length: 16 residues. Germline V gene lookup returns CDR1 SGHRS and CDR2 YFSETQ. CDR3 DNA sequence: TGCGCCAGCAGACCGGGACTAGCGGGATCCTACAATGAGCAGTTCTTC. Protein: CASRPGLAGSYNEQFF.

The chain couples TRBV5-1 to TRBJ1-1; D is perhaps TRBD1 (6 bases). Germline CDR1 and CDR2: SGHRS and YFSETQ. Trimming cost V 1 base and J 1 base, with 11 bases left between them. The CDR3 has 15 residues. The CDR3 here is CASSLSGTKNTEAFF. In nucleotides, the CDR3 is TGCGCCAGCAGCTTGTCCGGGACAAAGAACACTGAAGCTTTCTTT.

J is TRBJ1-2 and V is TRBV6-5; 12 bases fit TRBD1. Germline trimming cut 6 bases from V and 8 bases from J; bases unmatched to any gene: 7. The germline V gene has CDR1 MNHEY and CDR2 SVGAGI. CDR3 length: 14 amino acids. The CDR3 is CASSRDRGPGGYTF. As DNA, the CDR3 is TGTGCCAGCAGCCGGGACAGGGGGCCGGGGGGCTACACCTTC.

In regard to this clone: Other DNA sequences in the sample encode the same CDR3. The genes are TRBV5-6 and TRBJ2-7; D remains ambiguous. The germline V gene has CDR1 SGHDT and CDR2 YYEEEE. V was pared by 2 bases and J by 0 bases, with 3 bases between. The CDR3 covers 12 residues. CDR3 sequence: CASSFSSYEQYF. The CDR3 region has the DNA TGTGCCAGCAGCTTTAGCTCCTACGAGCAGTACTTC.

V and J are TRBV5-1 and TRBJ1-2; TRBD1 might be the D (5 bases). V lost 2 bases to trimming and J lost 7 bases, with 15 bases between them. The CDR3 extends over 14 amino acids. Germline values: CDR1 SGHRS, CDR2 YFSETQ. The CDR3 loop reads CASSFGAPGFGYTF. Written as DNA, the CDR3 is TGCGCCAGCAGCTTTGGGGCACCCGGCTTTGGCTACACCTTC.

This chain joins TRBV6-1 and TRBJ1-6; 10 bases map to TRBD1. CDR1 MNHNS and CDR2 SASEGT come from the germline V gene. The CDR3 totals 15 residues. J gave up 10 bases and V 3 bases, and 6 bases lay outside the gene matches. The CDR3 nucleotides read TGTGCCAGCAGTGAGACGACAGGGGGCGTATCACCCCTCCACTTT. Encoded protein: CASSETTGGVSPLHF.

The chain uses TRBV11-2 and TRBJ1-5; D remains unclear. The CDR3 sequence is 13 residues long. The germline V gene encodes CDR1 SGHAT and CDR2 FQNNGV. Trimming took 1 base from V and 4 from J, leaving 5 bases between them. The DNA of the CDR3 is TGTGCCAGCAGCTTAGGTCAGAATCAGCCCCAGCATTTT. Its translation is CASSLGQNQPQHF.

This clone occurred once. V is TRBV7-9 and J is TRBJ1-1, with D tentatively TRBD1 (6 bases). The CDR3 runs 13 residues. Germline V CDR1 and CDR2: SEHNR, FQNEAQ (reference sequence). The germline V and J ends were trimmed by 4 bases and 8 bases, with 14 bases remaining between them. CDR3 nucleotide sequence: TGTGCCAGCAGCTGGACAGATAAGATAGAAGCTTTCTTT. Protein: CASSWTDKIEAFF.

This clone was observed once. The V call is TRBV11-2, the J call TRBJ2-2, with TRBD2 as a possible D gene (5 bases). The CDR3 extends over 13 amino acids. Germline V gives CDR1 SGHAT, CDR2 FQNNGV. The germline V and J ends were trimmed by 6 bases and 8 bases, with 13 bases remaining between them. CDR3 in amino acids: CASRYMWEGELFF. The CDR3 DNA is TGTGCCAGCAGATATATGTGGGAGGGGGAGCTGTTTTTT. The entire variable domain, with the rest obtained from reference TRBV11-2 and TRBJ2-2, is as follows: EAGVAQSPRYKIIEKRQSVAFWCNPISGHATLYWYQQILGQGPKLLIQFQNNGVVDDSQLPKDRFSAERLKGVDSTLKIQPAKLEDSAVYLCASRYMWEGELFFGEGSRLTVL.

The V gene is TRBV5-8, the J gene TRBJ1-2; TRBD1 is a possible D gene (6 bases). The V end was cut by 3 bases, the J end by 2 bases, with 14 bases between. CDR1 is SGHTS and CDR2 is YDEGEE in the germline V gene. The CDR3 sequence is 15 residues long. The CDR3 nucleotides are TGTGCCAGCAGCTATCCGGGGACATCAAACTATGGCTACACCTTC. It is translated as CASSYPGTSNYGYTF.

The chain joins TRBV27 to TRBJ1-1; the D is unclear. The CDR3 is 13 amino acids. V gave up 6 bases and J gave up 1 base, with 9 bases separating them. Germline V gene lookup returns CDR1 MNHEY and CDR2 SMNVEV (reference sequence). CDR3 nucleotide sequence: TGTGCCAGCAGCCCATTTCCGAACACTGAAGCTTTCTTT. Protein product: CASSPFPNTEAFF.

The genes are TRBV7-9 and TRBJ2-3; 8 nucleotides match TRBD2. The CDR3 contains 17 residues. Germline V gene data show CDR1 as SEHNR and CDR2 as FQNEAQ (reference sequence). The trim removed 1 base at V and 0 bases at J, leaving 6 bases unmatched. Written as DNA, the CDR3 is TGTGCCAGCAGCTTAGAATATCTAGCGGGTAGCACAGATACGCAGTATTTT. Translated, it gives CASSLEYLAGSTDTQYF.

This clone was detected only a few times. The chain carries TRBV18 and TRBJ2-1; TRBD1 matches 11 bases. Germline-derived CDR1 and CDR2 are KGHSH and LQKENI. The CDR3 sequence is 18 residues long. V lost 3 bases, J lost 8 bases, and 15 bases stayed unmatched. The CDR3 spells CASSPTTMDRGRWDEQFF. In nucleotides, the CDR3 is TGTGCCAGCTCACCGACCACCATGGACAGGGGGCGGTGGGATGAGCAGTTCTTC.

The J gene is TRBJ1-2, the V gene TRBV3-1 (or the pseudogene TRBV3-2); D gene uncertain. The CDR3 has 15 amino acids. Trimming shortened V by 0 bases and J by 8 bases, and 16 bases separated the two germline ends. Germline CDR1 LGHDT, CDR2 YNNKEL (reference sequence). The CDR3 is CASSQDWSTATGYTF. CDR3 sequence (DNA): TGTGCCAGCAGCCAAGATTGGTCCACAGCAACAGGCTACACCTTC.

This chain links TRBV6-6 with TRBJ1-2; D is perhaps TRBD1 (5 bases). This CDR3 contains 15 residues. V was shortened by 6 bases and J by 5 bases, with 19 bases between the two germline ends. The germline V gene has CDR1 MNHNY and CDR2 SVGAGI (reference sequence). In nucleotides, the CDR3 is TGTGCCAGCAGCGACCCGGGCGGGACGGTGTATGGCTACACCTTC. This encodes CASSDPGGTVYGYTF.

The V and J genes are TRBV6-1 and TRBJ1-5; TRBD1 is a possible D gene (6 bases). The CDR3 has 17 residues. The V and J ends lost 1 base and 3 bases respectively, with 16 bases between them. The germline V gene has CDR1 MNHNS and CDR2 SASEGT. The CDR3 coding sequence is TGTGCCAGCAGTGAAGGTTTTAGACAGGCCTCCAATCAGCCCCAGCATTTT. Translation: CASSEGFRQASNQPQHF.

CDR3 DNA sequence: TGTGCCAGCAGTTCGGGACAGGGCATCACTGAAGCTTTCTTT. It encodes CASSSGQGITEAFF. The chain carries TRBV6-2 or TRBV6-3 and TRBJ1-1; TRBD1 agrees at 9 bases. The germline V gene encodes CDR1 MNHEY and CDR2 SVGEGT. The CDR3 has 14 amino acids. V lost 4 bases and J lost 4; bases outside the gene matches: 4.

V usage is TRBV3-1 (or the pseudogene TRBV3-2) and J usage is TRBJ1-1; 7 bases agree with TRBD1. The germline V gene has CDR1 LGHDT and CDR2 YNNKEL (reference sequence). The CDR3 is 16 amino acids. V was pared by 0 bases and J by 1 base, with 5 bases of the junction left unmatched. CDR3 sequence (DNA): TGTGCCAGCAGCCAAGAAGGAAGGGGGCAGAACACTGAAGCTTTCTTT. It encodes CASSQEGRGQNTEAFF.

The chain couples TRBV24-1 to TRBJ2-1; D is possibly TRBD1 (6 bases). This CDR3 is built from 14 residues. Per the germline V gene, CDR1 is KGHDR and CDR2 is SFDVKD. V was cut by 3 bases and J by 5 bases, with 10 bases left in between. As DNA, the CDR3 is TGTGCCACCAGTGATCACGGGACAAACAATGAGCAGTTCTTC. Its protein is CATSDHGTNNEQFF.

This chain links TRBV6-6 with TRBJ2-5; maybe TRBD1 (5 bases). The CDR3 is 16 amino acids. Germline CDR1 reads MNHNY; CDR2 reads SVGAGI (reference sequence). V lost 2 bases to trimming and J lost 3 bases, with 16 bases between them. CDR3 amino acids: CASSYEIGVGEETQYF. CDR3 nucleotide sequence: TGTGCCAGCAGTTACGAAATCGGCGTAGGGGAAGAGACCCAGTACTTC.

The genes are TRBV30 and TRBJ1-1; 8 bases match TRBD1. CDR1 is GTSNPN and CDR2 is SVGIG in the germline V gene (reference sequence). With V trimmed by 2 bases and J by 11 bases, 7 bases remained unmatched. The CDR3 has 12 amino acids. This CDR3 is CAWSPGQGGAFF. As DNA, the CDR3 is TGTGCCTGGAGTCCTGGACAGGGTGGGGCTTTCTTT.

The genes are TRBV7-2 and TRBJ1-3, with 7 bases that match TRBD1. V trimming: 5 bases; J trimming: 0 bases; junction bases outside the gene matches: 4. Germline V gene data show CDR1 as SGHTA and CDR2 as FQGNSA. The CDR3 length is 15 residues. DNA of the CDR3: TGTGCCAGCAGCGTCAACAGGGGCTCTGGAAACACCATATATTTT. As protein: CASSVNRGSGNTIYF.

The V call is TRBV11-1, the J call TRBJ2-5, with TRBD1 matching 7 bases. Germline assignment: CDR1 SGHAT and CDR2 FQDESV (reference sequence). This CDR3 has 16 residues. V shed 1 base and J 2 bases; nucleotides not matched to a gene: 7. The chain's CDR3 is CASSLGGLRGQETQYF. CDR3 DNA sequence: TGTGCCAGCAGCTTAGGGGGTCTCAGGGGGCAAGAGACCCAGTACTTC. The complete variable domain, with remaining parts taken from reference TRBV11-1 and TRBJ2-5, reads EAEVAQSPRYKITEKSQAVAFWCDPISGHATLYWYRQILGQGPELLVQFQDESVVDDSQLPKDRFSAERLKGVDSTLKIQPAELGDSAMYLCASSLGGLRGQETQYFGPGTRLLVL.

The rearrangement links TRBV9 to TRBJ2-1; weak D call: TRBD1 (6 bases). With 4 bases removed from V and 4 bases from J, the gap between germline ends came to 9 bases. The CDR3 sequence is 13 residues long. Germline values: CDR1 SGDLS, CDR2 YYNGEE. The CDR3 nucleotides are TGTGCCAGCAGCCTCGGACAGTACAATGAGCAGTTCTTC. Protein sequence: CASSLGQYNEQFF. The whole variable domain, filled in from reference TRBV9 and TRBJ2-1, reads DSGVTQTPKHLITATGQRVTLRCSPRSGDLSVYWYQQSLDQGLQFLIQYYNGEERAKGNILERFSAQQFPDLHSELNLSSLELGDSALYFCASSLGQYNEQFFGPGTRLTVL.

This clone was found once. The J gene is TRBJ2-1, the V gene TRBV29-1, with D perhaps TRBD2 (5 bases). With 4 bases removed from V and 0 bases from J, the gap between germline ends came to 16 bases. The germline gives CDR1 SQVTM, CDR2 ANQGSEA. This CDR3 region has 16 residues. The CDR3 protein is CSVVVGVPSSYNEQFF. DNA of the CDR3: TGCAGCGTTGTGGTGGGAGTCCCTAGCTCCTACAATGAGCAGTTCTTC.